This T cell receptor (beta chain) originates from a study of circulating and synovial CD4+ cells in juvenile arthritis (dated by TCRdb to the mid-2010s). Concerning the study at large: TCRbeta CDR3 repertoires of circulating HLA-DR+ CD4 T cells, bulk blood CD4 T cells and synovial CD4 T cells were compared within each patient. Repertoire sequencing aimed to confirm that a circulating synovial-like CD4 T cell subset was enriched in synovial clonotypes. Study-level results and caveats: Because T cell genome counts in CPL samples and bulk blood CD4 samples differed by at least an order of magnitude, sample-size effects were addressed. Traditional Vbeta family usage analysis did not detect the difference between circulating pathogenic-like lymphocytes and bulk blood T cells. Because overlap with synovium was found to increase with sequencing depth, the full repertoire overlap was likely underestimated by the measured shared-clonotype fractions. Lower diversity was observed in synovial and circulating pathogenic-like lymphocyte repertoires than in bulk blood CD4 repertoires, and some CPL samples were found to be as oligoclonal as synovium. Circulating pathogenic-like lymphocytes clustered with synovial T cells and shared a substantially higher fraction of CDR3 sequences with synovium than bulk blood.

The sequenced samples were obtained from patients with active juvenile idiopathic arthritis. Cells were sorted immediately after thawing, with dead cells excluded using Live/Dead Fixable Near-IR Stain. According to the germline V gene, CDR1 reads SGHVS and CDR2 reads FNYEAQ. From the cysteine up to the phenylalanine, the CDR3 has a length of 14 residues. Just the 42-base CDR3 DNA is kept, in frame starting at base 1. V is pared back by 3 bases and J by 7 bases, with 16 bases lying between the germline termini. To prepare the library, the immunoSEQ multiplex PCR assay was applied. An external provider carried out the TCRbeta CDR3 sequencing as a commercial service. From the authors' description of their analysis: The analyses used productive nucleotide sequences together with amino acid sequences obtained by in silico translation. Diversity was measured with Renyi entropy across alpha values, using the median of 200 repeated subsamples to equalise sample size. For clustering, the distance between each pair of repertoires was computed as one minus the Chao-modified Jaccard index, which corrected for under-sampling. Frequency-weighted overlap with synovial clonotypes was computed over 200 sample sizes, 200 draws without replacement each, and reported at the smaller sample's size. As stored in TCRdb, this immuneACCESS dataset retains in-frame rearrangements with V and J assigned. A fraction of the clones does not appear; measured against another copy, unresolved V genes explain less than half of the discrepancy, and the remainder lacks a known reason. Clone size and the V and J calls come from that table; the DNA yielded D and trimming. This sample comprises some 35,000 clones, 94% of them detected only once. Clones ranked in the top ten supply around 0.66% of the sample.

As for this clone: This clone's antigen is unknown. No much larger clone exists at a distance of one base, and base qualities are not known.

Rearrangement joined TRBV7-6 to TRBJ2-7; tentative D gene TRBD2, with 5 bases matching. This receptor was obtained from a human donor with juvenile idiopathic arthritis. The sequenced material came from CD4+ T cells from blood. For the CDR3, the sequence is CASSLAAGAREQYF. The sequence in DNA is TGTGCCAGCAGCTTGGCCGCGGGTGCTCGGGAGCAGTACTTC.